Here is one T cell receptor (beta chain) with its context. A read error may produce the germline difference seen at one junction end. RNA was extracted from whole blood without cell sorting, alongside germline DNA. This record belongs to a study of tumor-infiltrating lymphocytes in primary liver carcinoma. Synthesis of TCR beta cDNA was carried out from 450 to 500 ng total RNA with a constant-region primer. Investigators got TCR beta libraries out of three nested multiplex PCR rounds, done with slightly modified ARM-PCR. TCRdb re-analysed the multiplex PCR reads in MiXCR, keeping a single row per CDR3 protein. The table has 150,000 to 200,000 distinct CDR3 sequences, approximately 60% seen once. The TCR was taken from a middle-aged man with primary liver carcinoma and hepatitis B virus infection. Sequenced input: peripheral blood.

The DNA of the CDR3 is TGTGCCAGCGGCTTAGGGCAAGGGCCCGACAATGAGCAGTTCTTC. It yields the protein CASGLGQGPDNEQFF. The gene calls are TRBV11-2 and TRBJ2-1; D is unclear. CDR1 is SGHAT, CDR2 FQNNGV, per germline. The CDR3 spans 15 residues.